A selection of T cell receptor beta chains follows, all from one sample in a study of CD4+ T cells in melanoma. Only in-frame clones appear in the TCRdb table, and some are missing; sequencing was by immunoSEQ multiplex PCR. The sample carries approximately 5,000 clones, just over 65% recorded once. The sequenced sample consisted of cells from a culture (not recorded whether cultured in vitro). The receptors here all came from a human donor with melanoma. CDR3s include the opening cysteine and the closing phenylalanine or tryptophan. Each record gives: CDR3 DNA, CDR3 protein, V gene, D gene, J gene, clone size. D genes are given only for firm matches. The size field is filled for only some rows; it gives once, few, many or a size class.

cdr3_nt: TGTGCCAGCAGTTTAATCCTCGGTACTGAAGCTTTCTTT; cdr3_aa: CASSLILGTEAFF; v_call: TRBV12-3/TRBV12-4; d_call: -; j_call: TRBJ1-1; clone_size: few
cdr3_nt: TGTGCCAGCACTAGAAAGGGGGCTAGCGGGCTCTTTTCCTACGAGCAGTACTTC; cdr3_aa: CASTRKGASGLFSYEQYF; v_call: TRBV27; d_call: -; j_call: TRBJ2-7; clone_size: -
cdr3_nt: TGTGCCAGCAGTTTCTCACGGGACAGACTCTACAATGAGCAGTTCTTC; cdr3_aa: CASSFSRDRLYNEQFF; v_call: TRBV27; d_call: TRBD1; j_call: TRBJ2-1; clone_size: -
cdr3_nt: TGTGCCAGCAGCACGAGGACAGGGGAATGGACAGATACGCAGTATTTT; cdr3_aa: CASSTRTGEWTDTQYF; v_call: TRBV14; d_call: TRBD1; j_call: TRBJ2-3; clone_size: few
cdr3_nt: TGTGCCAGCTCACCCCCGGGACAACAAACAGAAGCTTTCTTT; cdr3_aa: CASSPPGQQTEAFF; v_call: TRBV18; d_call: -; j_call: TRBJ1-1; clone_size: -
cdr3_nt: TGCGCCAGCAGCTCTACCCCGGGGTTGTATAATTCACCCCTCCACTTT; cdr3_aa: CASSSTPGLYNSPLHF; v_call: TRBV5-1; d_call: -; j_call: TRBJ1-6; clone_size: -
cdr3_nt: TGTGCCAGCAGCCACGACGCCCAGATTCAGCCCCAGCATTTT; cdr3_aa: CASSHDAQIQPQHF; v_call: TRBV28; d_call: -; j_call: TRBJ1-5; clone_size: -
cdr3_nt: TGTGCCAGCAGCCTTGGACGCAACTATGGCTACACCTTC; cdr3_aa: CASSLGRNYGYTF; v_call: TRBV7-8; d_call: -; j_call: TRBJ1-2; clone_size: -
cdr3_nt: TGCGCCAGCAGCGGCCAGGACATCCACTATGGCTACACCTTC; cdr3_aa: CASSGQDIHYGYTF; v_call: TRBV5-1; d_call: -; j_call: TRBJ1-2; clone_size: -
cdr3_nt: TGCGCCAGCAGGGCGGGACTAGATATTGAGCAGTTCTTC; cdr3_aa: CASRAGLDIEQFF; v_call: TRBV4-1; d_call: TRBD2; j_call: TRBJ2-1; clone_size: -
cdr3_nt: TGCAGTGCTAGTTTAGCGGGGGGGCGGGGAGACACCGGGGAGCTGTTTTTT; cdr3_aa: CSASLAGGRGDTGELFF; v_call: TRBV20-1; d_call: TRBD2; j_call: TRBJ2-2; clone_size: once
cdr3_nt: TGTGCCAGCAGCTTAATGGGAGCGGTTCATGAGCAGTTCTTC; cdr3_aa: CASSLMGAVHEQFF; v_call: TRBV7-8; d_call: -; j_call: TRBJ2-1; clone_size: -
cdr3_nt: TGTGCCAGCAGTTTAGCAGGGTACCCTGGAGGGACATCCGGGGAGCTGTTTTTT; cdr3_aa: CASSLAGYPGGTSGELFF; v_call: TRBV27; d_call: -; j_call: TRBJ2-2; clone_size: -
cdr3_nt: TGCGCCAGCAGCATCCTACCACCGGGACAGGGGGCTGGTAATGAAGCTTTCTTT; cdr3_aa: CASSILPPGQGAGNEAFF; v_call: TRBV5-1; d_call: TRBD1; j_call: TRBJ1-1; clone_size: -
cdr3_nt: TGTGCCAGCAGTTTGGAGGCCCCGTCTAGCGGGGGGCGCACAGATACGCAGTATTTT; cdr3_aa: CASSLEAPSSGGRTDTQYF; v_call: TRBV28; d_call: TRBD2; j_call: TRBJ2-3; clone_size: -
cdr3_nt: TGTGCCAGCAGCTTAACGGGTAGGAGGGAGGCTAATGAGCAGTTCTTC; cdr3_aa: CASSLTGRREANEQFF; v_call: TRBV7-3; d_call: -; j_call: TRBJ2-1; clone_size: -
cdr3_nt: TGTGCCAGCAGCTTCTTCGTAGCGGGGGGACAAGAGACCCAGTACTTC; cdr3_aa: CASSFFVAGGQETQYF; v_call: TRBV5-5; d_call: TRBD2; j_call: TRBJ2-5; clone_size: -
cdr3_nt: TGTGCCAGCAGTGACCGCCGGCATATTCGGGATTATCAAGAGACCCAGTACTTC; cdr3_aa: CASSDRRHIRDYQETQYF; v_call: TRBV6-1; d_call: -; j_call: TRBJ2-5; clone_size: few
cdr3_nt: TGTGCCAGCAGTTCCTACTACGAGCAGTACTTC; cdr3_aa: CASSSYYEQYF; v_call: TRBV28; d_call: -; j_call: TRBJ2-7; clone_size: -
cdr3_nt: TGTGCCAGCAGCTCGTACCGTCGACAAGTTCGCGAAAAACTGTTTTTT; cdr3_aa: CASSSYRRQVREKLFF; v_call: TRBV7-9; d_call: -; j_call: TRBJ1-4; clone_size: -
cdr3_nt: TGTGCCAGCAGCGAGCACCGAACAGGGAAAAACTACGAGCAGTACTTC; cdr3_aa: CASSEHRTGKNYEQYF; v_call: TRBV9; d_call: -; j_call: TRBJ2-7; clone_size: -
cdr3_nt: TGTGCCAGCAGCCCCCGCGGCTCCTATAATTCACCCCTCCACTTT; cdr3_aa: CASSPRGSYNSPLHF; v_call: TRBV13; d_call: -; j_call: TRBJ1-6; clone_size: medium-sized
cdr3_nt: TGCAGCGTTGTGGAGCAGGTACTGCGGACCCAGTACTTC; cdr3_aa: CSVVEQVLRTQYF; v_call: TRBV29-1; d_call: -; j_call: TRBJ2-5; clone_size: -
cdr3_nt: TGTGCCAGCATACAGGGGCAGGGGGCAGATACGCAGTATTTT; cdr3_aa: CASIQGQGADTQYF; v_call: TRBV2; d_call: TRBD1; j_call: TRBJ2-3; clone_size: -
cdr3_nt: TGTGCCAGCAGCATATCAGGGGGTTACACTGAAGCTTTCTTT; cdr3_aa: CASSISGGYTEAFF; v_call: TRBV7-9; d_call: TRBD1; j_call: TRBJ1-1; clone_size: medium-sized
cdr3_nt: TGTGCCAGCAGCTTAGAGGGGAGACAGGGCACAGATACGCAGTATTTT; cdr3_aa: CASSLEGRQGTDTQYF; v_call: TRBV11-1; d_call: -; j_call: TRBJ2-3; clone_size: few
cdr3_nt: TGTGCCAGTAGTATTTCGGTCACCGGGGAGCTGTTTTTT; cdr3_aa: CASSISVTGELFF; v_call: TRBV19; d_call: -; j_call: TRBJ2-2; clone_size: medium-sized
cdr3_nt: TGTGCCAGCAGCAAAAACGGGAGCTGGCCTAGCGGACAGGGGTCAAAGTGGGACTATGGCTACACCTTC; cdr3_aa: CASSKNGSWPSGQGSKWDYGYTF; v_call: TRBV21-1; d_call: -; j_call: TRBJ1-2; clone_size: -
cdr3_nt: TGTGCCAGTGCCCCAGGGGGGCCAGGGCAGCCCCAGCATTTT; cdr3_aa: CASAPGGPGQPQHF; v_call: TRBV19; d_call: TRBD1; j_call: TRBJ1-5; clone_size: few
cdr3_nt: TGCAGTGCTAGTTGGGATTACAGCTACGAGCAGTACTTC; cdr3_aa: CSASWDYSYEQYF; v_call: TRBV20-1; d_call: -; j_call: TRBJ2-7; clone_size: -
cdr3_nt: TGTGCCAGCAGCAGAGGACAGAACACTGAAGCTTTCTTT; cdr3_aa: CASSRGQNTEAFF; v_call: TRBV6-2/TRBV6-3; d_call: -; j_call: TRBJ1-1; clone_size: -
cdr3_nt: TGTGCCAGCAGCCCAGAGACAGATCACTATGGCTACACCTTC; cdr3_aa: CASSPETDHYGYTF; v_call: TRBV7-8; d_call: -; j_call: TRBJ1-2; clone_size: few
cdr3_nt: TGTGCCAGCAGTACGAGGGACTTTCTCAGGGGAAGGGCCAAAAACATTCAGTACTTC; cdr3_aa: CASSTRDFLRGRAKNIQYF; v_call: TRBV28; d_call: -; j_call: TRBJ2-4; clone_size: -
cdr3_nt: TGTGCCAGCAGCGTAGGACAGGGAGGGACCGGGGAGCTGTTTTTT; cdr3_aa: CASSVGQGGTGELFF; v_call: TRBV9; d_call: -; j_call: TRBJ2-2; clone_size: -
cdr3_nt: TGTGCCAGCAGTGAACACAGGTCTGGAAACACCATATATTTT; cdr3_aa: CASSEHRSGNTIYF; v_call: TRBV6-1; d_call: -; j_call: TRBJ1-3; clone_size: few
cdr3_nt: TGTGCCAGCAGCTTGTTATGGGATGAGCAGTTCTTC; cdr3_aa: CASSLLWDEQFF; v_call: TRBV5-8; d_call: -; j_call: TRBJ2-1; clone_size: -
cdr3_nt: TGTGCCAGCAGCTTAGGGACTCTTGGAACTGAAGCTTTCTTT; cdr3_aa: CASSLGTLGTEAFF; v_call: TRBV7-6; d_call: -; j_call: TRBJ1-1; clone_size: large
cdr3_nt: TGTGCCAGTAGTACGCAGGGGTTCGGCACTGAAGCTTTCTTT; cdr3_aa: CASSTQGFGTEAFF; v_call: TRBV19; d_call: -; j_call: TRBJ1-1; clone_size: -
cdr3_nt: TGTGCCGGCAGTGAACTCTCCGCAGGTAACAATGAGCAGTTCTTC; cdr3_aa: CAGSELSAGNNEQFF; v_call: TRBV25-1; d_call: -; j_call: TRBJ2-1; clone_size: -
cdr3_nt: TGCGCCAGCAGCCAAAGGTTGTCGGCTGAAGCTTTCTTT; cdr3_aa: CASSQRLSAEAFF; v_call: TRBV4-3; d_call: -; j_call: TRBJ1-1; clone_size: -
cdr3_nt: TGTGCCAGCAGCACGTCTAACTATGGCTACACCTTC; cdr3_aa: CASSTSNYGYTF; v_call: TRBV12-3/TRBV12-4; d_call: -; j_call: TRBJ1-2; clone_size: -
cdr3_nt: TGCAGTGCTAGTCTCGGGGGAATTCTCTACGAGCAGTACTTC; cdr3_aa: CSASLGGILYEQYF; v_call: TRBV20-1; d_call: -; j_call: TRBJ2-7; clone_size: -
cdr3_nt: TGTGCCAGCAGCCCGGGACCCCTCTATGGCTACACCTTC; cdr3_aa: CASSPGPLYGYTF; v_call: TRBV2; d_call: -; j_call: TRBJ1-2; clone_size: -
cdr3_nt: TGTGCCAGCAGCTTAGGCGGGAGGGGAATGGAAAAACTGTTTTTT; cdr3_aa: CASSLGGRGMEKLFF; v_call: TRBV7-6; d_call: -; j_call: TRBJ1-4; clone_size: few
cdr3_nt: TGTGCCAGCAGCCTATTACAGGGGTTCTCGGGAAACACCATATATTTT; cdr3_aa: CASSLLQGFSGNTIYF; v_call: TRBV7-9; d_call: TRBD1; j_call: TRBJ1-3; clone_size: -
cdr3_nt: TGTGCCAGCAGTTCACTCAGGAGCTCCTACGAGCAGTACTTC; cdr3_aa: CASSSLRSSYEQYF; v_call: TRBV6-5; d_call: -; j_call: TRBJ2-7; clone_size: -
cdr3_nt: TGCAGTGCTAGAGGAGAGGATGGCTACACCTTC; cdr3_aa: CSARGEDGYTF; v_call: TRBV20-1; d_call: -; j_call: TRBJ1-2; clone_size: few
cdr3_nt: TGTGCCAGCAGCTCGAACAGGGCAATCACGGGTGGCTACACCTTC; cdr3_aa: CASSSNRAITGGYTF; v_call: TRBV5-4; d_call: -; j_call: TRBJ1-2; clone_size: -
cdr3_nt: TGTGCCAGCAGCCCGGGGGGACTCCTCTCTGGAAACACCATATATTTT; cdr3_aa: CASSPGGLLSGNTIYF; v_call: TRBV5-5; d_call: -; j_call: TRBJ1-3; clone_size: -
cdr3_nt: TGTGCCAGCAGCCGCCAGGGTGACTACGAGCAGTACTTC; cdr3_aa: CASSRQGDYEQYF; v_call: TRBV2; d_call: -; j_call: TRBJ2-7; clone_size: -
cdr3_nt: TGTGCCTGGAGTGGGGGACAGCGGACCTACGAGCAGTACTTC; cdr3_aa: CAWSGGQRTYEQYF; v_call: TRBV30; d_call: TRBD1; j_call: TRBJ2-7; clone_size: -
cdr3_nt: TGTGCCAGCAGTGTATTACAGGGGGCCCATGGCTACACCTTC; cdr3_aa: CASSVLQGAHGYTF; v_call: TRBV2; d_call: TRBD1; j_call: TRBJ1-2; clone_size: -
cdr3_nt: TGTGCCTGGATAGGGCCAGAGTCTAACTATGGCTACACCTTC; cdr3_aa: CAWIGPESNYGYTF; v_call: TRBV30; d_call: -; j_call: TRBJ1-2; clone_size: -
cdr3_nt: TGTGCCAGCAGCTACGGACTAGCGGGGGAAGAGACCCAGTACTTC; cdr3_aa: CASSYGLAGEETQYF; v_call: TRBV2; d_call: TRBD2; j_call: TRBJ2-5; clone_size: -
cdr3_nt: TGCGCCAGCAGCTTCGATCTAACTAGCACAGATACGCAGTATTTT; cdr3_aa: CASSFDLTSTDTQYF; v_call: TRBV5-1; d_call: -; j_call: TRBJ2-3; clone_size: -
cdr3_nt: TGTGCCAGCAGCTATAGCGGGGGGCGTCGCACCGGGGAGCTGTTTTTT; cdr3_aa: CASSYSGGRRTGELFF; v_call: TRBV7-9; d_call: TRBD2; j_call: TRBJ2-2; clone_size: -
cdr3_nt: TGTGCCATCAGTGAGTCGAGGGCTCCGGGGGACTATGGCTACACCTTC; cdr3_aa: CAISESRAPGDYGYTF; v_call: TRBV10-3; d_call: -; j_call: TRBJ1-2; clone_size: once
cdr3_nt: TGTGCCAGCAGACCGGGACAGTCCTACGAGCAGTACTTC; cdr3_aa: CASRPGQSYEQYF; v_call: TRBV28; d_call: TRBD1; j_call: TRBJ2-7; clone_size: -
cdr3_nt: TGTGCCAGTACCCTTGCCAGTGCAACTAATGAAAAACTGTTTTTT; cdr3_aa: CASTLASATNEKLFF; v_call: TRBV19; d_call: -; j_call: TRBJ1-4; clone_size: -